A single sample gave rise to the 14 T cell receptor beta chains below, sequenced in a study of OX40 agonist ivuxolimab in advanced cancers. Receptors were amplified or captured by the immunoSEQ multiplex PCR assay. As stored in TCRdb, this immuneACCESS dataset retains in-frame rearrangements with V and J assigned. A fraction of the clones does not appear; measured against another copy, unresolved V genes explain less than half of the discrepancy, and the remainder lacks a known reason. The sample includes around 37,000 clones, with approximately 80% observed a single time. Around 20% of the sample goes to the ten largest clones. The sample in question was CD4+ or CD8+ T cells sorted from blood, obtained in a trial of the OX40 agonist ivuxolimab. These receptors originate from an adult with an advanced solid tumor such as melanoma, head and neck, liver or kidney cancer.

The V and J genes are TRBV6-1 and TRBJ1-5; D is unclear. V gave up 2 bases and J gave up 3 bases, with 11 bases separating them. The CDR3 contains 15 residues. Germline lookup yields CDR1 MNHNS and CDR2 SASEGT. DNA of the CDR3: TGTGCCAGCAGTGAAATTCCAGAACCCAATCAGCCCCAGCATTTT. This encodes CASSEIPEPNQPQHF.

This chain uses TRBV4-2 with TRBJ2-1, with 13 bases lining up with TRBD2. CDR1 is LGHNA and CDR2 is YNFKEQ in the germline V gene. There are 15 residues in the CDR3. V lost 0 bases to trimming and J lost 10 bases; unmatched junction nucleotides: 3. This chain's CDR3 is CASSQELAGGQEQFF. CDR3 nucleotides: TGTGCCAGCAGCCAAGAACTAGCGGGGGGGCAAGAGCAGTTCTTC.

The rearrangement joins TRBV30 to TRBJ2-1, with a weak D call TRBD1 (5 bases). The CDR3 runs 14 residues. Germline CDR1 and CDR2: GTSNPN and SVGIG (reference sequence). The V gene lost 5 bases and the J gene lost 1 base, with 12 bases spanning the gap. The CDR3 region has the DNA TGTGCCTGGCGACAGATCGGGTCCTACAATGAGCAGTTCTTC. It codes for CAWRQIGSYNEQFF.

The chain recombines TRBV28 with TRBJ1-3, with D unclear. The CDR3 length is 15 residues. The germline gives CDR1 MDHEN, CDR2 SYDVKM. V gave up 10 bases and J gave up 0 bases, with 16 bases separating them. The DNA of the CDR3 is TGTGCCACTTCTGGACGGCGGAACTCTGGAAACACCATATATTTT. Translation: CATSGRRNSGNTIYF.

This sequence joins TRBV7-8 and TRBJ1-2; no clear D. Per germline, CDR1 SGHVS and CDR2 FQNEAQ. There are 14 residues in the CDR3. Trimming took off 5 bases at V and 4 bases at J, with 14 bases between the two ends. This CDR3 is CASSPPRRTYGYTF. The DNA for the CDR3 is TGTGCCAGCAGCCCACCACGGAGAACCTATGGCTACACCTTC.

This chain links TRBV7-3 with TRBJ2-5; possible D gene TRBD2, 5 bases. Trimming removed 4 bases at V and 5 bases at J, with 11 bases between. The CDR3 is 13 residues long. Germline values: CDR1 SGHTA, CDR2 FQGTGA. CDR3 bases: TGTGCCAGCAGCTCCGCCCCGGGGGAGACCCAGTACTTC. Residues: CASSSAPGETQYF.

The chain links TRBV7-9 to TRBJ2-7; D unclear. The germline CDR1 and CDR2 sequences are SEHNR and FQNEAQ (reference sequence). The CDR3 runs to 16 residues. Trimming removed 0 bases at V and 3 bases at J, with 15 bases between. This CDR3 reads CASSLAEFRGGYEQYF. The CDR3 DNA reads TGTGCCAGCAGCTTAGCAGAGTTTCGAGGTGGCTACGAGCAGTACTTC.

This sequence joins TRBV27 and TRBJ2-3; 12 nucleotides align to TRBD2. V was clipped by 5 bases and J by 2 bases; unmatched bases: 11. Germline loops: CDR1 MNHEY, CDR2 SMNVEV (reference sequence). The CDR3 runs 18 residues. The CDR3 sequence is CASSLLSSGGGYTDTQYF. CDR3 DNA sequence: TGTGCCAGCAGTCTACTCTCTAGCGGGGGGGGATACACAGATACGCAGTATTTT.

The rearrangement uses TRBV11-2 and TRBJ2-3, with 8 bases that match TRBD2. After removal of 0 bases from V and 5 bases from J, the junction contained 16 bases not matched to a gene. CDR3 length equals 19 residues. Germline-derived CDR1 and CDR2 are SGHAT and FQNNGV. As DNA, the CDR3 is TGTGCCAGCAGCTTAGATATGGCCACTAGCGGATTGCCAGGAGATACGCAGTATTTT. It codes for CASSLDMATSGLPGDTQYF.

This clone was recorded once. The chain combines TRBV11-2 with TRBJ2-3; no clear D gene. The germline V gene encodes CDR1 SGHAT and CDR2 FQNNGV. Deletions cut 1 base from V and 4 bases from J, with 18 bases between. The CDR3 totals 17 residues. The CDR3 DNA is TGTGCCAGCAGCTTAGGGGTCGGGTTTCGATATTCAGATACGCAGTATTTT. Translating it yields CASSLGVGFRYSDTQYF.

V and J are TRBV5-4 and TRBJ2-7, with a weak D call TRBD2 (5 bases). Germline V lookup: CDR1 SGHNT, CDR2 YYREEE (reference sequence). CDR3 length: 14 residues. V was trimmed by 3 bases and J by 3 bases, leaving 13 bases between them. CDR3 region: CASSSEESNYEQYF. CDR3 nucleotide sequence: TGTGCCAGCAGCTCGGAGGAATCAAACTACGAGCAGTACTTC. The whole variable domain, remainder taken from reference TRBV5-4 and TRBJ2-7, is ETGVTQSPTHLIKTRGQQVTLRCSSQSGHNTVSWYQQALGQGPQFIFQYYREEENGRGNFPPRFSGLQFPNYSSELNVNALELDDSALYLCASSSEESNYEQYFGPGTRLTVT.

This clone was picked up one time. CDR3 sequence (DNA): TGCGCCAGCAGCTTGGAGTTTAGGACGGGAGCTCTCCACGAGCAGTACTTC. Translating it yields CASSLEFRTGALHEQYF. V and J are TRBV5-1 and TRBJ2-7; possible D gene TRBD2, 6 bases. The germline V gene encodes CDR1 SGHRS and CDR2 YFSETQ. V lost 0 bases and J lost 5, with 21 bases in between. The CDR3 spans 17 residues.

This sequence joins TRBV7-2 and TRBJ1-1; D is perhaps TRBD1 (6 bases). Germline CDR1 and CDR2: SGHTA and FQGNSA. V lost 3 bases to trimming and J lost 6 bases, with 11 bases between them. The CDR3 is 13 amino acids. The CDR3: CASSFRGAPEAFF. The CDR3 nucleotides read TGTGCCAGCAGCTTCCGGGGGGCGCCTGAAGCTTTCTTT.

This chain joins TRBV7-2 and TRBJ1-3; D might be TRBD1 (5 bases). From germline, CDR1 is SGHTA and CDR2 FQGNSA. The CDR3 is 14 residues long. Trimming removed 5 bases from V and 4 bases from J, with 12 bases in between. The CDR3 bases are TGTGCCAGCAGCAGCAGGGTTGCCGGAAACACCATATATTTT. It codes for CASSSRVAGNTIYF.